The rows below give T cell receptor beta chains drawn from one sample of a study of monozygotic twins with inflammatory bowel disease. TCRdb re-called the 5' RACE reads; every CDR3 protein appears as one record, without DNA. The table for this sample gives some 440,000 distinct CDR3 sequences. Sequencing used blood. These receptors came from a human donor with ulcerative colitis or Crohn's disease, or a healthy co-twin of an affected twin (not recorded which). Both conserved end residues are part of each CDR3.

V,J,CDR3
TRBV18,TRBJ1-1,CASSLAFASTEAFF
TRBV4-3,TRBJ2-1,CASSQEFRREFPYNEQFF
TRBV12-3/TRBV12-4,TRBJ2-7,CASSLAENYEQYF
TRBV5-6,TRBJ2-3,CASSRKGLSTDTQYF
TRBV5-1,TRBJ2-7,CASRPNAGGSEQYF
TRBV5-4,TRBJ1-6,CASSFGTESNSPLHF
TRBV3-1,TRBJ2-5,CASSQERQIWVGETQYF
TRBV20-1,TRBJ1-4,CSATLPTSANEKLFF
TRBV3-1,TRBJ2-1,CASSQENTLTSGTPYNEQFF
TRBV5-1,TRBJ2-7,CASSSGAGTGGYEQYF
TRBV12-3/TRBV12-4,TRBJ1-3,CASMNSAGNTIYF
TRBV20-1,TRBJ1-3,CSAMESRAGNTIYF
TRBV5-5,TRBJ1-2,CASSPPGDYGYTF
TRBV20-1,TRBJ2-7,CSVPQGVYYEQYF
TRBV7-2,TRBJ2-3,CASSRSGRDTQYF
TRBV5-1,TRBJ2-5,CASALAGQETQYF
TRBV6-6,TRBJ1-2,CASSYLFGRDGYTF
TRBV7-2,TRBJ1-5,CASSLGQGLHQPQHF
TRBV4-2,TRBJ2-1,CASSQDTSLGNEQFF
TRBV7-2,TRBJ1-6,CASSVRQGTPLHF
TRBV28,TRBJ2-1,CASRAGPGHNEQFF
TRBV24-1,TRBJ1-5,CATSDLHSNQPQHF
TRBV20-1,TRBJ1-6,CSAREIDRNNSPLHF
TRBV12-3/TRBV12-4,TRBJ2-5,CASSFAGGPIQTQYF
TRBV12-3/TRBV12-4,TRBJ2-2,CASSLSVTGKLFF
TRBV4-2,TRBJ1-2,CASSHGQGDYGYTF
TRBV4-2,TRBJ2-7,CASSQVAHLGYEQYF
TRBV25-1,TRBJ1-5,CASSGSNQPQHF
TRBV20-1,TRBJ2-5,CSALGQEIQETQYF
TRBV4-2,TRBJ2-2,CASSQDRAPWGGELFF
TRBV7-9,TRBJ1-2,CASSVVGGYTF
TRBV27,TRBJ2-5,CASVNTGGDGTQYF
TRBV18,TRBJ2-7,CASSGDDEQYF
TRBV9,TRBJ2-5,CASSPGWMSQETQYF
TRBV5-1,TRBJ2-1,CASSHSGTGNNEQFF
TRBV5-1,TRBJ2-7,CASSQDSTTQYF
TRBV12-3/TRBV12-4,TRBJ2-7,CASSTPEYEDEQYF
TRBV19,TRBJ1-1,CASRRTGEAFF
TRBV6-1,TRBJ2-1,CASSDIVQGRHNEQFF
TRBV7-8,TRBJ1-5,CASSLASTFSNQPQHF
TRBV20-1,TRBJ1-5,CGTTGGTNQPQHF
TRBV2,TRBJ1-5,CASSLVGPNQPQHF
TRBV7-7,TRBJ2-5,CASSLGTSRAETQYF
TRBV4-2,TRBJ2-3,CASSQSGTSGRSDTQYF
TRBV4-2,TRBJ2-1,CASSQDANEQFF